This entry concerns a single T cell receptor (beta chain). This clonotype was detected a few times. Its recognized antigen is unknown. No quality values exist for individual bases; no much larger clone is one base distant. This entry is derived from a study of T-cell memory formation after mild COVID-19 (TCRdb year 2021). A note on the overall study: TCR sequence clusters from the two donors were largely donor specific. In a couple of donors, T-cell clones that expanded and contracted after mild COVID-19 were tracked by sequencing TCRalpha and TCRbeta repertoires over time. The cohort comprised two young, previously healthy adult volunteers, one female and one male.

The CDR3 covers 13 residues, taking in both the cysteine and the phenylalanine. Of all the DNA, just the CDR3 is kept, 39 bases in frame from base 1. V lost 2 bases and J lost 7 bases; the stretch between them is 9 bases long. CDR1 and CDR2 were assigned from the germline V gene as SGHTA and FQGNSA. Ficoll-Paque density gradient centrifugation was the method used to isolate PBMCs. Sequencing relied on an Illumina NovaSeq 6000. Using 5'RACE with constant-segment primers, TCRalpha and TCRbeta cDNA libraries were constructed, with sample barcodes and unique molecular identifiers added in the process. Trizol reagent was used to extract RNA from every sample. Amplification of the libraries took two PCR steps, and the second step added a second sample barcode plus Illumina TruSeq adapters. Sequencing of libraries was performed on an Illumina NovaSeq with 2 x 150 bp paired-end reads. The authors processed their data as follows. The reads were demultiplexed and collapsed into UMI-guided consensus sequences using migec v1.2.7. Using mixcr v2.1.11, UMI consensuses were aligned to TRA and TRB V and J templates and then assembled into clonotypes. A clonotype was counted as expanded or contracted only if both edgeR and NoisET called the change significant, with noise models trained on biological replicates. For edgeR calls, the cutoffs were a false discovery rate-adjusted p below 0.01 and a log2 fold-change threshold of 1. As an exploratory analysis of dynamics, PCA with hierarchical clustering was applied to max-normalized trajectories of the 1000 most abundant clonotypes. Each responding clone was given a CD4 or CD8 phenotype based on the CD4+ and CD8+ repertoires, which had been sequenced separately. The raw public data were reprocessed by TCRdb itself: fastp quality trimming at Q25, MiXCR clonotype calling, in-frame beta chains only. One record per CDR3 amino acid sequence lists the most common genes and DNA. It is TCRdb's table, rather than the study itself, that gives the V and J calls and clone size. The sample data list approximately 490,000 distinct CDR3 sequences, and about a fifth of these were observed just once. The ten largest make up approximately 12% of the sample.

Results and caveats for the whole study, not just this receptor: Some responding clones were detected in pre-infection memory, suggesting pre-existing cross-reactive memory T cells joined the SARS-CoV-2 response. SARS-CoV-2 specificity of the second-wave clones peaking on day 37 was not confirmed. Contracting CD4+ clones turned up mainly in the CM and EM memory subsets, whereas EMRA was where CD8+ clones were enriched. Balanced CD4/CD8 phenotypes were observed for clones contracting from day 15 to 85, whereas a bias towards CD4+ was observed for a second wave of clones expanding from day 15 to 37. The study included only a couple of mild cases, and larger cohorts that include severe cases with pre-infection samples were judged to be necessary.

The sequence joins TRBV7-2 to TRBJ2-4; no confident D gene assignment can be made. The TCR comes from an adult woman who had mild COVID-19 (a few samples of this study predate the infection). The sample titles of this study are shuffled in the database, so cell type and time point are left out; the donor was told from shared clones. Source material: PBMCs or a T cell subset sorted from them (not recorded which). The DNA sequence is TGTGCCAGCAGCTTACGGCGGCAGAACATTCAGTACTTC. The resulting protein is CASSLRRQNIQYF.